The subject of this entry is one T cell receptor (beta chain). Its cognate antigen is unknown. The data were produced by immunoSEQ multiplex PCR, yet TCRdb's version contains in-frame clones alone and is incomplete. Of some 270,000 clones listed, 80% to 90% were seen once; the top ten hold around 1%. Germline V gene sequence: CDR1 MNHNY, CDR2 SVGAGI (reference sequence). The CDR3 has 12 amino acids. V shed 7 bases, J shed 3 bases, and the junction held 1 base outside the gene matches. Separate from the roughly 630-subject first cohort was the roughly 130-subject validation cohort, to which the donors belonged. The data were obtained in a study of cytomegalovirus exposure and HLA in healthy donors. Study-wide results and limits: Reportedly, diagnosis of cytomegalovirus status by the classifier showed high specificity and sensitivity. Associated with cytomegalovirus, according to the listing, were some 180 TCR beta chains. A few CMV-associated chains proved CMV antigen-specific in vitro.

The material sequenced was PBMCs. This sequence was found in a young woman in good health and CMV-seronegative. This sequence joins TRBV6-6 and TRBJ2-7, with 9 bases that match TRBD2. Here the CDR3 DNA reads TGTGCCAGCACGACTAGCGGCTACGAGCAGTACTTC. Residues: CASTTSGYEQYF.